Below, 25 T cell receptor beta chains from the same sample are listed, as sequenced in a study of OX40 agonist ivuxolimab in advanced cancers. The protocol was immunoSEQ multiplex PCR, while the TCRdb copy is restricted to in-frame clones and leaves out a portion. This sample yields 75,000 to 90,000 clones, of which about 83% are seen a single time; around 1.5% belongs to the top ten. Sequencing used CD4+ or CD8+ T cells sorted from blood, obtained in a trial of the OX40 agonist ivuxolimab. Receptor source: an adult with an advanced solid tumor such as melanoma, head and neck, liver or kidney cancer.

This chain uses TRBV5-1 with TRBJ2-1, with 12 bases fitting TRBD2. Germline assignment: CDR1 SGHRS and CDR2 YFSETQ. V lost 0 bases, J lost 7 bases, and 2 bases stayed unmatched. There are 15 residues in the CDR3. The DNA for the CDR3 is TGCGCCAGCAGCTTGGAACTAGCGGGAGGTAATGAGCAGTTCTTC. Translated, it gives CASSLELAGGNEQFF.

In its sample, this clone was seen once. The CDR3 loop is CASSQGQGYEQYF. The CDR3 DNA reads as TGTGCCAGCAGCCAAGGTCAGGGCTACGAGCAGTACTTC. The J gene is TRBJ2-7, the V gene TRBV14, with D possibly matching TRBD1 (5 bases). This CDR3 region has 13 residues. V dropped 1 base and J dropped 3 bases, with 7 bases sitting between them. Germline V CDR1 and CDR2: SGHDN, FVKESK.

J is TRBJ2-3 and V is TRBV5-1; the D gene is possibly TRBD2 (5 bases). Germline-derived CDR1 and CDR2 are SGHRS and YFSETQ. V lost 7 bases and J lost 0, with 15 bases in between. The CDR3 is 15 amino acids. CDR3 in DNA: TGCGCCAGCTCCGTAGCGCAGGCTAGCACAGATACGCAGTATTTT. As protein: CASSVAQASTDTQYF.

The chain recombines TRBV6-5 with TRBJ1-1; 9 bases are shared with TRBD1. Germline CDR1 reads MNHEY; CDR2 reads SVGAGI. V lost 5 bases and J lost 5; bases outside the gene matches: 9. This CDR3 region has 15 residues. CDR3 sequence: CASSRSQGAETEAFF. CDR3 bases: TGTGCCAGCAGTAGGTCACAGGGGGCGGAGACTGAAGCTTTCTTT.

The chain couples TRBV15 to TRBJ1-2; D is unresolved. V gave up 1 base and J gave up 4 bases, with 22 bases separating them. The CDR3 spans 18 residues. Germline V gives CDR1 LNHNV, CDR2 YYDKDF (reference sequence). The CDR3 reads CATSRGPQWAGTGYGYTF. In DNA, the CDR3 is TGTGCCACCAGCAGAGGCCCCCAGTGGGCAGGTACCGGCTATGGCTACACCTTC.

CDR3 in amino acids: CASSSRTGGDQPQHF. The CDR3 DNA reads as TGTGCCAGCAGCTCCCGGACAGGGGGTGATCAGCCCCAGCATTTT. The chain carries TRBV7-2 and TRBJ1-5; 10 bases are shared with TRBD1. The J segment lost 5 bases and the V segment lost 4 bases, leaving 5 bases of the junction unmatched. Germline V gene data show CDR1 as SGHTA and CDR2 as FQGNSA. This CDR3 is built from 15 residues.

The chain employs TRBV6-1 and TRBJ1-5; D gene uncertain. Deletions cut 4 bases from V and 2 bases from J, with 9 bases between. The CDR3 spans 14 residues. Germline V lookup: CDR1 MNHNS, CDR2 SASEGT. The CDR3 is CASSGNLGNQPQHF. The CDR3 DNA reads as TGTGCCAGCAGTGGGAATTTGGGCAATCAGCCCCAGCATTTT.

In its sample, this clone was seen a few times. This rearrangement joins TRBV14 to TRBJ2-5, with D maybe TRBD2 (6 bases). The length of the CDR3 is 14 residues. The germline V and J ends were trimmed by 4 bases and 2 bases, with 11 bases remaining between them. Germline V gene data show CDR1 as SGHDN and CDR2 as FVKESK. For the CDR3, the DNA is TGTGCCAGCAGCCCTCGACTAGGACAAGAGACCCAGTACTTC. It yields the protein CASSPRLGQETQYF.

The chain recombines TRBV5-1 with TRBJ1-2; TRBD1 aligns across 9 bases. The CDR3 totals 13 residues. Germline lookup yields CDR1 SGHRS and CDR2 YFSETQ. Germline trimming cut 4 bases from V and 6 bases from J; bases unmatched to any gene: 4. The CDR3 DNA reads TGCGCCAGCAGCGGGGGACAGGGACATGGCTACACCTTC. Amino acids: CASSGGQGHGYTF.

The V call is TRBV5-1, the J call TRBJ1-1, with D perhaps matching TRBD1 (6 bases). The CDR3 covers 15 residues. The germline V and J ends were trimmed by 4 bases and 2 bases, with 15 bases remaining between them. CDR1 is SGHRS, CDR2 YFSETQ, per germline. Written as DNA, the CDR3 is TGCGCCAGCAGCGGGGGACGAGGGGGAAACACTGAAGCTTTCTTT. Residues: CASSGGRGGNTEAFF. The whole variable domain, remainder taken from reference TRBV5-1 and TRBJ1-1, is KAGVTQTPRYLIKTRGQQVTLSCSPISGHRSVSWYQQTPGQGLQFLFEYFSETQRNKGNFPGRFSGRQFSNSRSEMNVSTLELGDSALYLCASSGGRGGNTEAFFGQGTRLTVV.

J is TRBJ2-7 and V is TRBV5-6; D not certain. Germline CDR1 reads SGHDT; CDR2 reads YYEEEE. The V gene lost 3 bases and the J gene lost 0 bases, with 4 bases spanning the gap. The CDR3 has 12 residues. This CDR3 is CASSSSSYEQYF. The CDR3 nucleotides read TGTGCCAGCAGCTCGAGCTCCTACGAGCAGTACTTC.

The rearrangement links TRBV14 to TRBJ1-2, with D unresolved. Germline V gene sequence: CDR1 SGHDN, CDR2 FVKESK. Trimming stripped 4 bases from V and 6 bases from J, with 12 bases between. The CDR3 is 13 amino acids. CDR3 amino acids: CASSPVKEHGYTF. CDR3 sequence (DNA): TGTGCCAGCAGCCCGGTTAAGGAGCATGGCTACACCTTC.

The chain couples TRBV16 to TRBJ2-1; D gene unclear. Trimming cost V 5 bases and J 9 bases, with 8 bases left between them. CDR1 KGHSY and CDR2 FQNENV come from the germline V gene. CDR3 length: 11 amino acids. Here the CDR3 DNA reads TGTGCCAGCAGCTGGGAAGGTGAGCAGTTCTTC. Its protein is CASSWEGEQFF.

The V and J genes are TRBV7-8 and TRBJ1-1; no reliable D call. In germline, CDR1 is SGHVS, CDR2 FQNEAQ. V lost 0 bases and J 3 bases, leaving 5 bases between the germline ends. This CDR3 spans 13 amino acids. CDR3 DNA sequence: TGTGCCAGCAGCTTAGCGCTGTACACTGAAGCTTTCTTT. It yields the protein CASSLALYTEAFF.

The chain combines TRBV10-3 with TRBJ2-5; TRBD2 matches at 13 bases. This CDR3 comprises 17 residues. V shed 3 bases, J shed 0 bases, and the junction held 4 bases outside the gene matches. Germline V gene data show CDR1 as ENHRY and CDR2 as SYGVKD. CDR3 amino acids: CAISDPGLAGDQETQYF. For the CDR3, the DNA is TGTGCCATCAGTGATCCCGGACTAGCGGGGGACCAAGAGACCCAGTACTTC.

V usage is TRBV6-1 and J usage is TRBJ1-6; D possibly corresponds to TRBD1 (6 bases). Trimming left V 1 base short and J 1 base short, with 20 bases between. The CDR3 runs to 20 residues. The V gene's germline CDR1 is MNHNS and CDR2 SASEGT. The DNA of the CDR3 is TGTGCCAGCAGTGAAGTTACCTTGGGGAGGACAGTATCCTATAATTCACCCCTCCACTTT. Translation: CASSEVTLGRTVSYNSPLHF.

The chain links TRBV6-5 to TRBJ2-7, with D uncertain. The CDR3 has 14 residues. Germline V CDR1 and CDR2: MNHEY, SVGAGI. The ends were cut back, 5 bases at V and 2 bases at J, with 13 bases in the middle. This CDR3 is CASSDKTVAYEQYF. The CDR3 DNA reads TGTGCCAGCAGTGACAAGACTGTGGCCTACGAGCAGTACTTC.

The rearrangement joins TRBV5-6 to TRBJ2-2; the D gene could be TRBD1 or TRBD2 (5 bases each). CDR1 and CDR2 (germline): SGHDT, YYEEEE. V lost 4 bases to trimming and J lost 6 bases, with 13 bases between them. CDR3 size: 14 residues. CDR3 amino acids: CASSPDMGAGELFF. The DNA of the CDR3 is TGTGCCAGCAGCCCGGACATGGGGGCCGGGGAGCTGTTTTTT.

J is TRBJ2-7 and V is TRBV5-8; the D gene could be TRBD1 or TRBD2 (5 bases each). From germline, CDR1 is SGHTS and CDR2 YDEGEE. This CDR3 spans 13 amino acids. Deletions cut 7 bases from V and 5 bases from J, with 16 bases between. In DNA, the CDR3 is TGTGCCAGCTCTAACGCAGGGAGCCACGAGCAGTACTTC. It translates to CASSNAGSHEQYF.

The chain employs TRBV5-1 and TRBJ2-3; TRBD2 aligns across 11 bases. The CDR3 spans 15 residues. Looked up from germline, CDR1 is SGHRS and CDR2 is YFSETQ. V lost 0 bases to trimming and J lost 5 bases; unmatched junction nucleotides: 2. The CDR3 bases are TGCGCCAGCAGCTTGGTAGCGGGAGGGCAAGATACGCAGTATTTT. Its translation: CASSLVAGGQDTQYF.

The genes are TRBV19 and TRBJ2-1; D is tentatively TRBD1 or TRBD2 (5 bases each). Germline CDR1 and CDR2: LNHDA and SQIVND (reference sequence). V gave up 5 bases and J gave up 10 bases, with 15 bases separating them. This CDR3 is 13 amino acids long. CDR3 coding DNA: TGTGCCAGTAGTTCCTCACCGGGACGGGAGCAGTTCTTC. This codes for CASSSSPGREQFF.

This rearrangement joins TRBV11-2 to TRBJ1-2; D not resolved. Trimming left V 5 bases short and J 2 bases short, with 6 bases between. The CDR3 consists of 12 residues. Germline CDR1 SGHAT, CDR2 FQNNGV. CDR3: CASSAENYGYTF. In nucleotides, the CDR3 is TGTGCCAGCAGCGCTGAGAACTATGGCTACACCTTC.

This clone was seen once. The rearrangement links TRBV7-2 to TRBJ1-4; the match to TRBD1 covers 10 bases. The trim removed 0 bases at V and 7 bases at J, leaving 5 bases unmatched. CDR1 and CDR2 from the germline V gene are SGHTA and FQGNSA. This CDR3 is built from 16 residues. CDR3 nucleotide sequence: TGTGCCAGCAGCTTAGCGCAGACAGGGGGCGGTGAAAAACTGTTTTTT. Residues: CASSLAQTGGGEKLFF.

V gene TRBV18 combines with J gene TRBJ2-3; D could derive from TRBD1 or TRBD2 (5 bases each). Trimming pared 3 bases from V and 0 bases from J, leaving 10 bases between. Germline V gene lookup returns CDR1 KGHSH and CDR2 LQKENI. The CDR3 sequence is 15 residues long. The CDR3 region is CASSPRGDSTDTQYF. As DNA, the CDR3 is TGTGCCAGCTCACCCCGAGGGGATAGCACAGATACGCAGTATTTT.

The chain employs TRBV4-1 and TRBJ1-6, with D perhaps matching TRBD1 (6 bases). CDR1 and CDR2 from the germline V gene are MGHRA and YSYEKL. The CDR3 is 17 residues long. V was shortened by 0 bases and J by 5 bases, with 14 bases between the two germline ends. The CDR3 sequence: CASSQDPGAINNSPLHF. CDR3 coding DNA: TGCGCCAGCAGCCAAGATCCAGGGGCGATTAATAATTCACCCCTCCACTTT.